This TCR beta chain was identified in a study of Graves' ophthalmopathy and Graves' hyperthyroidism. Study-level background: Peripheral blood collection took place at initial diagnosis, before any treatment.

This clonotype showed up many times. Its antigen remains unknown. A junction end diverges from the germline sequence, so it may reflect a read error. Study-level results: Discriminating ophthalmopathy from stable hyperthyroidism, a 13-signature model attained a sensitivity of approximately 90% and a specificity of about 83%.

CDR1 MNHEY and CDR2 SVGEGT come from the germline V gene. The CDR3 consists of 17 residues. Amplification of TCR beta CDR3 regions used RNA transcripts. RT-PCR in the first round used HTBI primers; a second-round multiplex PCR followed. One entry per CDR3 protein, called by TCRdb with MiXCR from the multiplex PCR reads. The repertoire holds hundreds of thousands of distinct CDR3 sequences, with around 21% as singletons. The V gene is TRBV6-2 or TRBV6-3, the J gene TRBJ2-4, with 11 bases that match TRBD2. This TCR was recovered from a young woman with stable Graves' hyperthyroidism. The sequenced sample was peripheral blood. CDR3 sequence (DNA): TGTGCCAGCAGTTACCGCTCACTACTAGCGGGAGTAGACATTAAGTACTTC. Translation: CASSYRSLLAGVDIKYF.